The 5 T cell receptor beta chains below all came from one sample that was sequenced in a study of shared clonotypes between healthy human individuals (dated by TCRdb to about 2020). Library generation was performed with the immunoSEQ multiplex PCR assay. TCRdb carries this immuneACCESS record with in-frame sequences only. Its versions omit some clonotypes, under half of them owing to an unresolved V gene in the studies checked, with the rest unexplained. This sample is represented by 450,000 to 500,000 clones; 60% to 85% of them were singletons. The ten largest clones take up roughly 13% of the sample. Sequencing input: PBMCs. The source is a middle-aged woman in good health. Some clones in this sample may be carry-over from other donors' samples.

CDR3: CASSELDRDQETQYF. In nucleotides, the CDR3 is TGTGCCAGCAGTGAACTCGACAGGGACCAAGAGACCCAGTACTTC. The chain joins TRBV25-1 to TRBJ2-5; TRBD1 aligns across 7 bases. The CDR3 spans 15 residues. The ends lost 2 bases at V and 0 bases at J; junction bases unmatched: 3. Germline CDR1 and CDR2: MGHDK and SYGVNS.

This clone showed up just once. The gene calls are TRBV7-9 and TRBJ1-3; unclear D gene. CDR3 length equals 14 residues. V shed 5 bases and J shed 3 bases, with 11 bases lying between them. From germline, CDR1 is SEHNR and CDR2 FQNEAQ (reference sequence). CDR3 protein: CASSPASGGNTIYF. In DNA, the CDR3 is TGTGCCAGCAGCCCTGCGTCCGGTGGAAACACCATATATTTT.

This clone was detected a few times. The DNA for the CDR3 is TGTGCCAGCAGCCGTGCGGGAGGCTCCTCGAACACCGGGGAGCTGTTTTTT. This gives the protein CASSRAGGSSNTGELFF. This chain joins TRBV7-6 and TRBJ2-2; 8 nucleotides match TRBD2. This CDR3 is 17 amino acids long. V lost 5 bases, J lost 0 bases, and 8 bases stayed unmatched. Germline CDR1 reads SGHVS; CDR2 reads FNYEAQ.

Here the CDR3 reads CASSKARTSGSSYEQYF. DNA for the CDR3: TGTGCCAGCAGCAAAGCCCGGACTAGCGGGAGCTCCTACGAGCAGTACTTC. The chain combines TRBV21-1 with TRBJ2-7; the D call in the table, TRBD2, was not verified against the DNA. TRBV21-1 is a pseudogene. The CDR3 runs to 17 residues.

This clone was counted between two and nine times. This chain links TRBV9 with TRBJ2-1; 10 bases match TRBD1. This CDR3 has 16 residues. Trimming cost V 4 bases and J 0 bases; bases outside gene matches: 4. The germline V gene has CDR1 SGDLS and CDR2 YYNGEE. CDR3: CASSTRQGASYNEQFF. The CDR3 region has the DNA TGTGCCAGCAGCACGAGACAGGGGGCCTCCTACAATGAGCAGTTCTTC.